One and the same sample provided the 7 T cell receptor beta chains below, sequenced in a study of low-dose radiotherapy and immunotherapy resistance in tumors. TRAV- and TRBV-specific primers were used for first-strand cDNA, which covered alpha and beta chains. Amplification, which lasted around 18 PCR cycles, used a constant-region primer and V-primer adapter to amplify TCRs. TCRdb used MiXCR to reprocess the reads, holding one entry per CDR3 protein. Of about 35,000 distinct CDR3 sequences listed, about 20% are singletons. Time point of the sample: after trial treatment. As for treatment: LDRT plus nivolumab, ipilimumab, low-dose cyclophosphamide and aspirin (RACIN trial). The sequencing used PBMCs, collected after low-dose radiotherapy plus immunotherapy. The receptors shown here come from a female donor with ovarian cancer.

This clonotype was detected many times. The chain uses TRBV5-4 and TRBJ1-2; tentatively, D is TRBD1 (5 bases). In germline, CDR1 is SGHNT, CDR2 YYREEE (reference sequence). This CDR3 spans 17 amino acids. The V gene lost 4 bases and the J gene lost 4 bases, with 23 bases spanning the gap. DNA for the CDR3: TGTGCCAGCAGCGCTGGGGGTGATAGCAATCGGGGCTATGGCTACACCTTC. It codes for CASSAGGDSNRGYGYTF.

Concerning this clonotype itself: The junction departs from germline at one end; a sequencing error may be responsible. This sequence joins TRBV9 and TRBJ1-6, with D unclear. CDR3 length: 15 residues. CDR1 and CDR2 from the germline V gene are SGDLS and YYNGEE. The CDR3 bases are TGTGCCTGCAGCGTAGCGGACCAACAGAATTCACCCCTCCACTTT. Translating it yields CACSVADQQNSPLHF.

CDR3 loop: CASSSRGRGTGELFF. CDR3 nucleotide sequence: TGTGCCAGCAGCTCCAGGGGGCGGGGCACCGGGGAGCTGTTTTTT. This rearrangement joins TRBV28 to TRBJ2-2, with TRBD1 matching 8 bases. The CDR3 is 15 residues long. Germline assignment: CDR1 MDHEN and CDR2 SYDVKM. V lost 6 bases to trimming and J lost 4 bases; unmatched junction nucleotides: 7.

There are many counts of this clonotype. The chain recombines TRBV28 with TRBJ2-7, with D maybe TRBD2 (6 bases). Germline-derived CDR1 and CDR2 are MDHEN and SYDVKM. The CDR3 consists of 14 residues. V lost 6 bases and J lost 7, with 19 bases in between. Here the CDR3 DNA reads TGTGCCAGCAGCCCCGGGATGGGGAGGCGGGAGCAGTACTTC. Amino acids: CASSPGMGRREQYF.

This clonotype was observed a few times. V is TRBV10-2 and J is TRBJ1-5; 8 nucleotides match TRBD1. This CDR3 region has 14 residues. Germline assignment: CDR1 WSHSY and CDR2 SAAADI. Trimming removed 6 bases from V and 6 bases from J; junction bases left unmatched: 7. The CDR3 here is CASRPGQGSQPQHF. The CDR3 nucleotides are TGCGCCAGCAGACCCGGACAGGGAAGTCAGCCCCAGCATTTT.

The genes are TRBV28 and TRBJ1-6; possibly TRBD1 for D (6 bases). Germline loops: CDR1 MDHEN, CDR2 SYDVKM. Trimming stripped 6 bases from V and 14 bases from J, with 20 bases between. The CDR3 is 14 residues long. The CDR3 DNA follows: TGTGCCAGCAGAGCCGGGACACCCCCTTTCACCCTCCACTTT. It translates to CASRAGTPPFTLHF.

For this clonotype: A much larger clone differs from this one at a single base, so this may be a read error. The chain combines TRBV28 with TRBJ2-3, with TRBD1 identical over 7 bases. The CDR3 covers 15 residues. Trimming removed 5 bases from V and 0 bases from J; junction bases left unmatched: 5. Per germline, CDR1 MDHEN and CDR2 SYDVKM. The CDR3 region has the DNA TGTGCCAGCAGTCAGACAGGGTCTAGCACAGATACGCAGTATTTT. This gives the protein CASSQTGSSTDTQYF. The full variable domain, its missing parts supplied by reference TRBV28 and TRBJ2-3, is DVKVTQSSRYLVKRTGEKVFLECVQDMDHENMFWYRQDPGLGLRLIYFSYDVKMKEKGDIPEGYSVSREKKERFSLILESASTNQTSMYLCASSQTGSSTDTQYFGPGTRLTVL.